This is a list of T cell receptor beta chains from one sample in a study of T cell changes during pregnancy in multiple sclerosis. Generated by immunoSEQ multiplex PCR, the TCRdb table keeps only in-frame clones and is missing some. This sample has about 46,000 clones, with around 90% found just once. Sequencing used CD4+ T cells from peripheral blood mononuclear cells, obtained after pregnancy. The receptors derive from a female donor with multiple sclerosis, enrolled in a pregnancy study. CDR3s include the opening cysteine and the closing phenylalanine or tryptophan. Fields, in order: CDR3 length, D gene, clone size, V gene, J gene, CDR3 DNA, CDR3 protein. A D gene is named only where the DNA matches it firmly. The listing skips clone size in some rows; elsewhere it reads once, few, many or a size class.

cdr3_length: 15; d_call: .; clone_size: .; v_call: TRBV6-6; j_call: TRBJ1-1; cdr3_nt: TGTGCCAGCAGTTACTCAACAGGTATGAACACTGAAGCTTTCTTT; cdr3_aa: CASSYSTGMNTEAFF
cdr3_length: 14; d_call: TRBD1; clone_size: .; v_call: TRBV2; j_call: TRBJ1-4; cdr3_nt: TGTGCCAGCCTTTTCGACAGGGTTGGTGAAAAACTGTTTTTT; cdr3_aa: CASLFDRVGEKLFF
cdr3_length: 17; d_call: .; clone_size: .; v_call: TRBV7-2; j_call: TRBJ2-6; cdr3_nt: TGTGCCAGCAGCCTAGGACACCCGAGCTCTGGGGCCAACGTCCTGACTTTC; cdr3_aa: CASSLGHPSSGANVLTF
cdr3_length: 15; d_call: TRBD1; clone_size: .; v_call: TRBV28; j_call: TRBJ2-2; cdr3_nt: TGTGCCAGCAGTTTAATCCAGGGGGCGAGCGGGGAGCTGTTTTTT; cdr3_aa: CASSLIQGASGELFF
cdr3_length: 13; d_call: .; clone_size: few; v_call: TRBV2; j_call: TRBJ1-5; cdr3_nt: TGTGCCAGCAGGAAGGAGTTCGATCAGCCCCAGCATTTT; cdr3_aa: CASRKEFDQPQHF
cdr3_length: 15; d_call: TRBD1; clone_size: once; v_call: TRBV19; j_call: TRBJ1-5; cdr3_nt: TGTGCCAGTAGTATACCGGGACAGACGTCGGAGCCCCAGCATTTT; cdr3_aa: CASSIPGQTSEPQHF
cdr3_length: 18; d_call: TRBD2; clone_size: .; v_call: TRBV25-1; j_call: TRBJ2-7; cdr3_nt: TGTGCCAGCAGTCTCCAAAGAGGGACTAGCGGGAGGATCAACGAGCAGTACTTC; cdr3_aa: CASSLQRGTSGRINEQYF
cdr3_length: 15; d_call: .; clone_size: .; v_call: TRBV28; j_call: TRBJ2-7; cdr3_nt: TGTGCCAGCAGTTTCCCCGGGACACCTTCCTACGAGCAGTACTTC; cdr3_aa: CASSFPGTPSYEQYF
cdr3_length: 20; d_call: .; clone_size: .; v_call: TRBV12-2; j_call: TRBJ2-3; cdr3_nt: TGTGCAAGTCGCTTACCGACGATGAAGAGAGCGGGGGCTGGGGATGATACGCAGTATTTT; cdr3_aa: CASRLPTMKRAGAGDDTQYF
cdr3_length: 13; d_call: TRBD2; clone_size: .; v_call: TRBV27; j_call: TRBJ2-7; cdr3_nt: TGTGCCAGCAGTTCACGACTAGCGGTCGAGCAGTACTTC; cdr3_aa: CASSSRLAVEQYF
cdr3_length: 13; d_call: .; clone_size: .; v_call: TRBV5-1; j_call: TRBJ2-5; cdr3_nt: TGCGCCAGCAGCTTGACGGGAAGGGAGACCCAGTACTTC; cdr3_aa: CASSLTGRETQYF
cdr3_length: 17; d_call: .; clone_size: once; v_call: TRBV6-1; j_call: TRBJ2-1; cdr3_nt: TGTGCCAGCAGTGACAAACCAGGTGGGGGGTCCTACAATGAGCAGTTCTTC; cdr3_aa: CASSDKPGGGSYNEQFF
cdr3_length: 17; d_call: .; clone_size: .; v_call: TRBV4-3; j_call: TRBJ2-1; cdr3_nt: TGCGCCAGCAGCCAAGAGGAGGGTTTGCGGTCGCATGGTGAGCAGTTCTTC; cdr3_aa: CASSQEEGLRSHGEQFF
cdr3_length: 15; d_call: TRBD2; clone_size: .; v_call: TRBV5-1; j_call: TRBJ2-7; cdr3_nt: TGCGCCAGCAGCCCACTAGCGGTAAGCTCCTACGAGCAGTACTTC; cdr3_aa: CASSPLAVSSYEQYF
cdr3_length: 15; d_call: TRBD1; clone_size: once; v_call: TRBV9; j_call: TRBJ1-5; cdr3_nt: TGTGCCAGCAGCGTAGGTGCAGGGGGTAATCAGCCCCAGCATTTT; cdr3_aa: CASSVGAGGNQPQHF
cdr3_length: 16; d_call: TRBD2; clone_size: .; v_call: TRBV11-1; j_call: TRBJ2-1; cdr3_nt: TGTGCCAGCAGCGGGGGACTAGCGGGAGGTAAGAATGAGCAGTTCTTC; cdr3_aa: CASSGGLAGGKNEQFF
cdr3_length: 15; d_call: TRBD2; clone_size: .; v_call: TRBV28; j_call: TRBJ2-1; cdr3_nt: TGTGCCAGCAGAGCCCCAGGACTAGCGGGACGTGAGCAGTTCTTC; cdr3_aa: CASRAPGLAGREQFF
cdr3_length: 15; d_call: .; clone_size: .; v_call: TRBV19; j_call: TRBJ1-5; cdr3_nt: TGTGCCAGTAGTATAGGGACAGACAGCAATCAGCCCCAGCATTTT; cdr3_aa: CASSIGTDSNQPQHF
cdr3_length: 13; d_call: TRBD1; clone_size: .; v_call: TRBV2; j_call: TRBJ1-2; cdr3_nt: TGTGCCAGCACTGGGACAGGGAACTATGGCTACACCTTC; cdr3_aa: CASTGTGNYGYTF
cdr3_length: 15; d_call: TRBD1; clone_size: .; v_call: TRBV28; j_call: TRBJ1-5; cdr3_nt: TGTGCCAGCAGATTAGACAGGGGAAGGAGTCAGCCCCAGCATTTT; cdr3_aa: CASRLDRGRSQPQHF
cdr3_length: 15; d_call: TRBD2; clone_size: .; v_call: TRBV7-6; j_call: TRBJ2-1; cdr3_nt: TGTGCCAGCAGCCTCACTAGCGGGAGGACAGAGGAGCAGTTCTTC; cdr3_aa: CASSLTSGRTEEQFF
cdr3_length: 11; d_call: .; clone_size: .; v_call: TRBV30; j_call: TRBJ1-1; cdr3_nt: TGTGCCTTCCTTCGCGGCACTGAAGCTTTCTTT; cdr3_aa: CAFLRGTEAFF
cdr3_length: 16; d_call: TRBD1; clone_size: .; v_call: TRBV19; j_call: TRBJ1-5; cdr3_nt: TGTGCCAGTAGTAGACCCGGGACAGGGATCAATCAGCCCCAGCATTTT; cdr3_aa: CASSRPGTGINQPQHF
cdr3_length: 16; d_call: .; clone_size: few; v_call: TRBV27; j_call: TRBJ1-2; cdr3_nt: TGTGCCAGCAGTCCCCTAAGGGCAGGGATGGTCTATGGCTACACCTTC; cdr3_aa: CASSPLRAGMVYGYTF
cdr3_length: 15; d_call: TRBD1; clone_size: .; v_call: TRBV19; j_call: TRBJ1-2; cdr3_nt: TGTGCCAGTAGTGGGGGGACAGGGACGCTCAACGGCTACACCTTC; cdr3_aa: CASSGGTGTLNGYTF
cdr3_length: 15; d_call: .; clone_size: .; v_call: TRBV7-2; j_call: TRBJ2-5; cdr3_nt: TGTGCCAGCAGCTCTGCCTGGACTAGGGGGGAGACCCAGTACTTC; cdr3_aa: CASSSAWTRGETQYF
cdr3_length: 17; d_call: .; clone_size: .; v_call: TRBV21-1; j_call: TRBJ2-7; cdr3_nt: TGTGCCAGCAGCAAAGGGGCCGGTCGGGAGGCTCCCTACGAGCAGTACTTC; cdr3_aa: CASSKGAGREAPYEQYF
cdr3_length: 16; d_call: TRBD2; clone_size: .; v_call: TRBV4-1; j_call: TRBJ2-1; cdr3_nt: TGCGCCAGCAGCCAGGGACTAGCGGGAGTGGTGAATGAGCAGTTCTTC; cdr3_aa: CASSQGLAGVVNEQFF
cdr3_length: 14; d_call: .; clone_size: .; v_call: TRBV18; j_call: TRBJ1-5; cdr3_nt: TGTGCCAGCTCACCGGGGGGTTCCAATCAGCCCCAGCATTTT; cdr3_aa: CASSPGGSNQPQHF
cdr3_length: 15; d_call: TRBD2; clone_size: .; v_call: TRBV7-9; j_call: TRBJ2-1; cdr3_nt: TGTGCCAGCAGCTTAGGGCTAGCGGGAGTGGGTGAGCAGTTCTTC; cdr3_aa: CASSLGLAGVGEQFF
cdr3_length: 16; d_call: TRBD1; clone_size: .; v_call: TRBV5-3; j_call: TRBJ1-2; cdr3_nt: TGTGCCAGAAGTATGACCCCGACAGGGGGCAACTATGGCTACACCTTC; cdr3_aa: CARSMTPTGGNYGYTF
cdr3_length: 16; d_call: TRBD2; clone_size: .; v_call: TRBV6-4; j_call: TRBJ2-3; cdr3_nt: TGTGCCAGCAGTGGACGGGGGGGTAGTCCCACAGATACGCAGTATTTT; cdr3_aa: CASSGRGGSPTDTQYF
cdr3_length: 14; d_call: TRBD2; clone_size: .; v_call: TRBV6-1; j_call: TRBJ2-1; cdr3_nt: TGTGCCAGCAGGAGCGGGAGTAGGGGCAATGAGCAGTTCTTC; cdr3_aa: CASRSGSRGNEQFF
cdr3_length: 15; d_call: TRBD1; clone_size: .; v_call: TRBV4-3; j_call: TRBJ1-4; cdr3_nt: TGCGCCAGCAGCCCCCCCGGGACAGGGAGCGAAAAACTGTTTTTT; cdr3_aa: CASSPPGTGSEKLFF
cdr3_length: 16; d_call: .; clone_size: few; v_call: TRBV15; j_call: TRBJ1-1; cdr3_nt: TGTGCCACCAGCAGAGTTAGCGGGACGGGGAACACTGAAGCTTTCTTT; cdr3_aa: CATSRVSGTGNTEAFF
cdr3_length: 13; d_call: TRBD1; clone_size: .; v_call: TRBV5-1; j_call: TRBJ1-1; cdr3_nt: TGCGCCAGCAGCTCCCGGACAGGGTATGAAGCTTTCTTT; cdr3_aa: CASSSRTGYEAFF
cdr3_length: 13; d_call: .; clone_size: few; v_call: TRBV6-1; j_call: TRBJ1-1; cdr3_nt: TGTGCCAGCAGCTTACAAGTGAACACTGAAGCTTTCTTT; cdr3_aa: CASSLQVNTEAFF
cdr3_length: 14; d_call: TRBD2; clone_size: .; v_call: TRBV6-1; j_call: TRBJ2-7; cdr3_nt: TGTGCCAGCAGTCTACAGGGACTAGCCTACGAGCAGTACTTC; cdr3_aa: CASSLQGLAYEQYF
cdr3_length: 16; d_call: .; clone_size: .; v_call: TRBV27; j_call: TRBJ2-1; cdr3_nt: TGTGCCAGCAGTTTACTGGCATTAAGCTCCTACAATGAGCAGTTCTTC; cdr3_aa: CASSLLALSSYNEQFF
cdr3_length: 16; d_call: TRBD1; clone_size: .; v_call: TRBV27; j_call: TRBJ2-1; cdr3_nt: TGTGCCAGCCTGAGACAGGGGGCCTTCCCGTTCAATGAGCAGTTCTTC; cdr3_aa: CASLRQGAFPFNEQFF
cdr3_length: 14; d_call: .; clone_size: .; v_call: TRBV6-6; j_call: TRBJ2-5; cdr3_nt: TGTGCCAGCAGTTACGGAGGGCCCCAAGAGACCCAGTACTTC; cdr3_aa: CASSYGGPQETQYF
cdr3_length: 13; d_call: .; clone_size: .; v_call: TRBV2; j_call: TRBJ1-1; cdr3_nt: TGTGCCAGCAGTGAAGACTATAACACTGAAGCTTTCTTT; cdr3_aa: CASSEDYNTEAFF
cdr3_length: 15; d_call: .; clone_size: .; v_call: TRBV27; j_call: TRBJ1-1; cdr3_nt: TGTGCCAGCAGTGGCCCGTCAGGTCCGAACACTGAAGCTTTCTTT; cdr3_aa: CASSGPSGPNTEAFF
cdr3_length: 12; d_call: .; clone_size: .; v_call: TRBV6-1; j_call: TRBJ2-7; cdr3_nt: TGTGCCAGCAGTTCCAGGGTCCACGAGCAGTACTTC; cdr3_aa: CASSSRVHEQYF
cdr3_length: 13; d_call: TRBD1; clone_size: .; v_call: TRBV6-1; j_call: TRBJ1-1; cdr3_nt: TGTGCCAGCAGTGACCGACAGGGCACTGAAGCTTTCTTT; cdr3_aa: CASSDRQGTEAFF
cdr3_length: 18; d_call: TRBD1; clone_size: .; v_call: TRBV18; j_call: TRBJ1-1; cdr3_nt: TGTGCCAGCTCAACGTCACTCCGGGACAGGGATAAAGGCACTGAAGCTTTCTTT; cdr3_aa: CASSTSLRDRDKGTEAFF
cdr3_length: 14; d_call: .; clone_size: .; v_call: TRBV5-8; j_call: TRBJ1-2; cdr3_nt: TGTGCCAGCAGCCGAGGTGGGAGTAACTATGGCTACACCTTC; cdr3_aa: CASSRGGSNYGYTF
cdr3_length: 15; d_call: .; clone_size: .; v_call: TRBV2; j_call: TRBJ1-5; cdr3_nt: TGTGCCAGCAGTGAACTAGGCCCTTACAATCAGCCCCAGCATTTT; cdr3_aa: CASSELGPYNQPQHF
cdr3_length: 14; d_call: TRBD1; clone_size: .; v_call: TRBV6-5; j_call: TRBJ1-1; cdr3_nt: TGTGCCAGCAGTTTGGACAGGGTGAACACTGAAGCTTTCTTT; cdr3_aa: CASSLDRVNTEAFF
cdr3_length: 13; d_call: .; clone_size: .; v_call: TRBV27; j_call: TRBJ2-7; cdr3_nt: TGTGCCAGCAGTCCTGGGGGCAGCTACGAGCAGTACTTC; cdr3_aa: CASSPGGSYEQYF